This T cell receptor (beta chain) was retrieved from a study of T cells expressing NK-cell markers. General observations from the study: The share of CD8+ T cells held by dominant NKG2C+ clonotypes was roughly 1.0-8% in several donors. These same clonotypes (in several donors) also led the CD3+CD56-NKG2C+ fraction.

As to this clonotype: The antigen remains undetermined.

Scientists made TCR beta cDNA using 5'RACE template switching with UMIs. TCRdb re-called the 5' RACE reads, yielding one record per CDR3 amino acid sequence without DNA. The sample data list some 410,000 distinct CDR3 sequences. CDR1 and CDR2 from the germline V gene are MDHEN and SYDVKM. The CDR3 has 18 residues. The TCR was taken from a woman between 18 and 70 years old in good health. The sample was blood T cells: a sorted CD56 or NKG2C T cell subset, CD4+ or CD8+ T cells, or bulk PBMC T cells (not recorded which). The rearrangement uses TRBV28 and TRBJ2-1; TCRdb's D gene call, TRBD1, goes unchecked for lack of DNA. The CDR3 is CASSSLYHGGASYNEQFF.